The entry below gives a single T cell receptor beta chain sequence along with its context. Its target is unknown. These data are taken from a study of shared clonotypes between healthy human individuals. Overall study context: Donors were two women and a few men aged 18 to 49. Study findings and constraints: Relative to memory subsets, naive subsets generally showed larger estimated richness.

The sorted-subset replicate PCRs were given 200 ng DNA, which is about 29,000 T cell genomes. Original processing notes: Sequence data from immunoSEQ were junction-only and lacked quality scores; consequently, filtering differed. Repertoires were generated with immunoSEQ multiplex PCR, while TCRdb's copy carries only in-frame clones and drops some. V and J calls and clone size are as listed in that table; D and trimming were resolved from the DNA. The repertoire holds about 680,000 clones, with approximately 90% as singletons. The naive CD8 population came from CD45RO-negative cells selected for CCR7, without terminally differentiated effector memory CD45RA+ cells. Germline values: CDR1 MNHNY, CDR2 SVGAGI (reference sequence). The V gene lost 6 bases and the J gene lost 9 bases, with 21 bases spanning the gap. This CDR3 is 15 amino acids long.

The gene calls are TRBV6-6 and TRBJ2-1; perhaps D is TRBD1 or TRBD2 (5 bases each). The sequencing sample was made of naive CD8+ T cells sorted from blood. This sequence originates from a man aged 25-45 years in good health. The CDR3 reads CASRAIGTPAGEQFF. In DNA, the CDR3 is TGTGCCAGCAGGGCAATCGGGACCCCCGCAGGTGAGCAGTTCTTC.